The present entry profiles one T cell receptor (beta chain) with its context. This specimen comes from a study of blood T cell repertoires in COVID-19. Turning to the study itself: The study drew acute and convalescent COVID-19 samples from the United States, Italy and Spain. PBMCs, B-cell-depleted T cells, or T cells were the source of the cDNA or gDNA that made up the material.

In the source study's methods: Amplifying reference gene primers gave estimates of nucleated cell counts. Clones were read by immunoSEQ multiplex PCR, and TCRdb kept only the in-frame ones, dropping some. The DNA was the basis for D and trimming; V, J and clone size are from that table. The table lists 410,000 or so clones, 86% of them singletons. Sequencing was performed on peripheral blood. The sequence was collected from a woman in her 30s with active or convalescent COVID-19.

CDR3 amino acids: CASSPGETGDTEAFF. The CDR3 nucleotides are TGTGCCAGCAGTCCAGGGGAGACAGGAGACACTGAAGCTTTCTTT. V usage is TRBV7-9 and J usage is TRBJ1-1; TRBD1 might be the D (6 bases). The CDR3 spans 15 residues. Germline V gives CDR1 SEHNR, CDR2 FQNEAQ (reference sequence). The V end lost 6 bases, the J end lost 3 bases, and 17 bases lay between the germline ends. Supplemented by reference TRBV7-9 and TRBJ1-1, the full variable domain reads DTGVSQNPRHKITKRGQNVTFRCDPISEHNRLYWYRQTLGQGPEFLTYFQNEAQLEKSRLLSDRFSAERPKGSFSTLEIQRTEQGDSAMYLCASSPGETGDTEAFFGQGTRLTVV.